The 15 T cell receptor beta chains listed next were all sequenced from one sample in a study of cytomegalovirus exposure and HLA in healthy donors. The PCR had 60 Vbeta and 13 Jbeta primers. Clones were read by immunoSEQ multiplex PCR, and TCRdb kept only the in-frame ones, dropping some. The table includes 130,000 or so clones, 70% to 80% detected once. Material for sequencing was PBMCs. These receptors came from a woman aged 55-69 years in good health and CMV-seronegative.

This clone has only a few counts. The rearrangement uses TRBV7-8 and TRBJ2-7, with D maybe TRBD2 (5 bases). This CDR3 spans 14 amino acids. Germline CDR1 reads SGHVS; CDR2 reads FQNEAQ. V shed 0 bases and J shed 0 bases, with 6 bases lying between them. CDR3 in amino acids: CASSLAGVSYEQYF. The CDR3 DNA is TGTGCCAGCAGCTTAGCCGGGGTCTCCTACGAGCAGTACTTC.

This clone turned up a few times. This chain uses TRBV30 with TRBJ2-5; D possibly corresponds to TRBD1 (8 bases). The CDR3 has 13 amino acids. CDR1 is GTSNPN, CDR2 SVGIG, per germline (reference sequence). V lost 8 bases, J lost 5 bases, and 18 bases lay in between. The CDR3 nucleotides are TGTGCCCACACAGGGGGGGGGAAGGAGACCCAGTACTTC. Translating it yields CAHTGGGKETQYF.

As to this clone: The junction differs from germline at one of its ends, possibly a read error. The V call is TRBV27, the J call TRBJ2-1; D possibly corresponds to TRBD2 (6 bases). The CDR3 has 17 residues. Per germline, CDR1 MNHEY and CDR2 SMNVEV (reference sequence). The CDR3 is CASSLGGLSGPYNERFF. The CDR3 nucleotides read TGTGCCAGCAGTTTAGGAGGCTTAAGCGGGCCCTACAATGAGCGGTTCTTC.

V usage is TRBV28 and J usage is TRBJ1-2; D possibly corresponds to TRBD1 (6 bases). V dropped 7 bases and J dropped 4 bases, with 10 bases sitting between them. Germline V gives CDR1 MDHEN, CDR2 SYDVKM. CDR3 length equals 12 residues. The CDR3 sequence: CASKGVGYGYTF. In DNA, the CDR3 is TGTGCCAGCAAGGGGGTTGGCTATGGCTACACCTTC.

This clone was recorded a few times. The chain recombines TRBV27 with TRBJ2-7, with 7 bases identical to TRBD1. With 8 bases clipped from V and 3 bases from J, the junction kept 13 bases outside the gene matches. Germline assignment: CDR1 MNHEY and CDR2 SMNVEV (reference sequence). The CDR3 consists of 15 residues. The CDR3 spells CASRSPTGRVYEQYF. CDR3 in DNA: TGTGCCAGCCGTTCTCCGACAGGGCGGGTCTACGAGCAGTACTTC.

The V and J genes are TRBV28 and TRBJ2-7; a possible D gene is TRBD2 (7 bases). The germline V gene has CDR1 MDHEN and CDR2 SYDVKM. The germline V and J ends were trimmed by 7 bases and 3 bases, with 16 bases remaining between them. CDR3 length equals 14 residues. CDR3 sequence reads: CASTPRGGFYEQYF. The CDR3 DNA sequence: TGTGCCAGCACCCCAAGGGGGGGATTCTACGAGCAGTACTTC.

V and J are TRBV6-1 and TRBJ2-1; perhaps TRBD2 as D (6 bases). The V gene's germline CDR1 is MNHNS and CDR2 SASEGT. CDR3 size: 17 residues. The V gene lost 2 bases and the J gene lost 2 bases, with 16 bases spanning the gap. CDR3 sequence (DNA): TGTGCCAGCAGTGAACAAGGCAGCGGGTTCGCCTACAATGAGCAGTTCTTC. Translating gives CASSEQGSGFAYNEQFF.

The rearrangement links TRBV27 to TRBJ2-2; 9 positions agree with TRBD1. Losses at the gene ends were 3 bases for V and 4 bases for J; bases not matched to a gene: 12. Germline assignment: CDR1 MNHEY and CDR2 SMNVEV (reference sequence). The CDR3 is 18 amino acids. The CDR3 sequence: CASSFLGVGQGSTGELFF. The CDR3 nucleotides are TGTGCCAGCAGTTTCTTAGGGGTAGGACAGGGGAGCACCGGGGAGCTGTTTTTT.

V and J are TRBV5-8 and TRBJ2-5; 7 nucleotides match TRBD1. Germline V lookup: CDR1 SGHTS, CDR2 YDEGEE. CDR3 length equals 16 residues. V was pared by 3 bases and J by 7 bases, with 15 bases of the junction left unmatched. The CDR3 nucleotides are TGTGCCAGCAGCTCCGGGACAGTGAATGGTCTGGGGACCCAGTACTTC. This encodes CASSSGTVNGLGTQYF. Combining the CDR3 with reference TRBV5-8 and TRBJ2-5 gives the whole variable domain EAGVTQSPTHLIKTRGQQATLRCSPISGHTSVYWYQQALGLGLQFLLWYDEGEERNRGNFPPRFSGRQFPNYSSELNVNALELEDSALYLCASSSGTVNGLGTQYFGPGTRLLVL.

The genes are TRBV9 and TRBJ2-7, with 7 positions matching TRBD1. The CDR3 covers 13 residues. Germline assignment: CDR1 SGDLS and CDR2 YYNGEE. Trimming at V came to 7 bases and at J to 2 bases, leaving 6 bases not matched to a gene. The CDR3 region is CASSGTDTYEQYF. The CDR3 bases are TGTGCCAGCTCCGGGACAGACACCTACGAGCAGTACTTC.

V and J are TRBV4-2 and TRBJ1-6; D ambiguous. The germline V gene has CDR1 LGHNA and CDR2 YNFKEQ. This CDR3 has 16 residues. Between the trimmed V and J ends, which lost 1 base and 7 bases, there was a span of 14 bases. CDR3 nucleotides: TGTGCCAGCAGCCAAGCTGCAAACAGTTTCAATTCACCCCTCCACTTT. As protein: CASSQAANSFNSPLHF.

The rearrangement uses TRBV19 and TRBJ1-1, with D unresolved. Trimming took off 1 base at V and 1 base at J, with 13 bases between the two ends. This CDR3 contains 16 residues. CDR1 is LNHDA and CDR2 is SQIVND in the germline V gene (reference sequence). DNA for the CDR3: TGTGCCAGTAGTATAGTAACCCCCGGGGAGAACACTGAAGCTTTCTTT. It translates to CASSIVTPGENTEAFF.

V gene TRBV5-5 combines with J gene TRBJ1-5; TRBD1 might be the D (5 bases). Germline V gene data show CDR1 as SGHKS and CDR2 as YYEKEE (reference sequence). This CDR3 has 17 amino acids. Trimming pared 4 bases from V and 2 bases from J, leaving 19 bases between. CDR3 sequence reads: CASSPHPGAGRNQPQHF. CDR3 DNA: TGTGCCAGCAGCCCCCACCCCGGAGCAGGGCGCAATCAGCCCCAGCATTTT.

The V call is TRBV19, the J call TRBJ1-6, with D perhaps matching TRBD1 (6 bases). The V gene lost 3 bases and the J gene lost 11 bases, with 26 bases spanning the gap. Germline CDR1 LNHDA, CDR2 SQIVND (reference sequence). The length of the CDR3 is 18 residues. Written as DNA, the CDR3 is TGTGCCAGTAGTATCCGAATTGGATGGGGCAGGGGTTTTCCACCCCTCCACTTT. It specifies CASSIRIGWGRGFPPLHF.

Concerning this clone itself: One end of the junction does not line up with germline, which may come from a read error. This same CDR3 is encoded by further DNA sequences in the sample. The rearrangement links TRBV7-2 to TRBJ1-3, with TRBD1 matching 7 bases. This CDR3 contains 17 residues. Germline V lookup: CDR1 SGHTA, CDR2 FQGNSA. The CDR3 sequence: CASSLGGQDPSGNTIYF. DNA for the CDR3: TGTGCCAGCAGCTTAGGAGGACAGGACCCCTCTGGAAACACCATATACTTT. The full variable domain, in which reference TRBV7-2 and TRBJ1-3 provide the parts outside the CDR3, is GAGVSQSPSNKVTEKGKDVELRCDPISGHTALYWYRQSLGQGLEFLIYFQGNSAPDKSGLPSDRFSAERTGGSVSTLTIQRTQQEDSAVYLCASSLGGQDPSGNTIYFGEGSWLTVV.